A selection of T cell receptor beta chains follows, all from one sample in a study of cytomegalovirus exposure and HLA in healthy donors. The table came from immunoSEQ multiplex PCR; TCRdb's copy has only in-frame clones and leaves some out. Of tens of thousands of clones in the sample, under 85% are singletons; the top ten hold 5.4%. The sample consisted of PBMCs. The receptors were sampled from a man over 45 in good health and CMV-seronegative. CDR3s include the opening cysteine and the closing phenylalanine or tryptophan. D genes are given only for firm matches. Rows give clone size only sometimes, using once, few, many, or a class for an expanded clone.

d_gene | abundance | j_gene | v_gene | CDR3nt | CDR3aa
- | - | TRBJ1-4 | TRBV27 | TGTGCCAGCAGGAAGGGAGAGACAACTAATGAAAAACTGTTTTTT | CASRKGETTNEKLFF
- | few | TRBJ1-1 | TRBV29-1 | TGCAGCGCCATCTCTGGGGGGAGCACTGAAGCTTTCTTT | CSAISGGSTEAFF
TRBD1 | - | TRBJ1-2 | TRBV15 | TGTGCCACCAGCAGAGATGCCACAGGGGTGGGGTATGGCTACACCTTC | CATSRDATGVGYGYTF
TRBD2 | - | TRBJ2-1 | TRBV7-9 | TGTGCCAGCAGAAGCGGGGGGCCCGGTAGGGAGCAGTTCTTC | CASRSGGPGREQFF
TRBD2 | - | TRBJ2-1 | TRBV15 | TGTGCCACCAGCAGAGAATACGGGGGGGCTGGCAATGAGCAGTTCTTC | CATSREYGGAGNEQFF
TRBD1 | few | TRBJ2-3 | TRBV7-6 | TGTGCCAGCAGCTTACGAGAGTCCAGGGGGCCGCAGAGCACAGATACGCAGTATTTT | CASSLRESRGPQSTDTQYF
TRBD1 | - | TRBJ1-2 | TRBV29-1 | TGCAGCGTTGACGACAGGGACGCGGGGGGCTACACCTTC | CSVDDRDAGGYTF
- | - | TRBJ2-1 | TRBV5-1 | TGCGCCAGCACCCCGGGCTACAATGAGCAGTTCTTC | CASTPGYNEQFF
- | - | TRBJ1-4 | TRBV7-9 | TGTGCCAGCAGCTTAGAAAGGGGGAATGAAAAACTGTTTTTT | CASSLERGNEKLFF
TRBD1 | - | TRBJ1-2 | TRBV19 | TGTGCCAGTAGGGGACAGGGGTTCGTATATGGCTACACCTTC | CASRGQGFVYGYTF
TRBD1 | - | TRBJ1-3 | TRBV6-5 | TGTGCCAGCAGTTTGACAGGGGTCTCAGCTGGAAACACCATATATTTT | CASSLTGVSAGNTIYF
- | - | TRBJ2-5 | TRBV6-5 | TGTGCCAGCACCCCCGGGGGTAGCGAGACCCAGTACTTC | CASTPGGSETQYF
TRBD1 | - | TRBJ2-7 | TRBV11-2 | TGTGCCAGCAGCTTAAATCCCGCGGCAGGGGGCTACGAGCAGTACTTC | CASSLNPAAGGYEQYF
- | - | TRBJ2-7 | TRBV7-9 | TGTGCCAGCAGCGCCGGGGTGGCAGGGGCGTCTCGGGAGCAGTACTTC | CASSAGVAGASREQYF
TRBD1 | - | TRBJ2-7 | TRBV5-6 | TGTGCCAGCAGCCCCACCGGGACAGGCGTCGAGCAGTACTTC | CASSPTGTGVEQYF
TRBD2 | - | TRBJ2-5 | TRBV6-5 | TGTGCCAGCACTACTAGCGGGGGGCCTTTCGAGACCCAGTACTTC | CASTTSGGPFETQYF
- | - | TRBJ2-3 | TRBV5-6 | TGTGCCAGCAGCAGTGGGGCCGTAACACGCACAGATACGCAGTATTTT | CASSSGAVTRTDTQYF
- | - | TRBJ2-1 | TRBV5-1 | TGCGCCAGCAGCACCCGGACTACCAACAATGAGCAGTTCTTC | CASSTRTTNNEQFF